A single count supports the clone carrying this TCR beta chain. This CDR3 is built from 14 residues. CDR1 and CDR2 from the germline V gene are LGHNT and FRNRAP. The junction had 7 bases not matched to a gene; V was cut back by 1 base and J by 8 bases. The data belong to a study of cytomegalovirus exposure and HLA in healthy donors. 13 Jbeta primers and 60 Vbeta primers were used for the PCR. Sequencing was performed with immunoSEQ multiplex PCR; in TCRdb, only in-frame clones are kept and a portion is missing. In the table there are about 110,000 clones, around three quarters of which are singletons.

The source of this sequence is a woman aged 25 to 39 in good health and CMV-seronegative. The rearrangement uses TRBV12-5 and TRBJ1-2, with TRBD1 matching 7 bases. The specimen sequenced was PBMCs. Here the CDR3 reads CASGLGQGVEGYTF. For the CDR3, the DNA is TGTGCTAGTGGTTTGGGACAGGGTGTAGAGGGCTACACCTTC.